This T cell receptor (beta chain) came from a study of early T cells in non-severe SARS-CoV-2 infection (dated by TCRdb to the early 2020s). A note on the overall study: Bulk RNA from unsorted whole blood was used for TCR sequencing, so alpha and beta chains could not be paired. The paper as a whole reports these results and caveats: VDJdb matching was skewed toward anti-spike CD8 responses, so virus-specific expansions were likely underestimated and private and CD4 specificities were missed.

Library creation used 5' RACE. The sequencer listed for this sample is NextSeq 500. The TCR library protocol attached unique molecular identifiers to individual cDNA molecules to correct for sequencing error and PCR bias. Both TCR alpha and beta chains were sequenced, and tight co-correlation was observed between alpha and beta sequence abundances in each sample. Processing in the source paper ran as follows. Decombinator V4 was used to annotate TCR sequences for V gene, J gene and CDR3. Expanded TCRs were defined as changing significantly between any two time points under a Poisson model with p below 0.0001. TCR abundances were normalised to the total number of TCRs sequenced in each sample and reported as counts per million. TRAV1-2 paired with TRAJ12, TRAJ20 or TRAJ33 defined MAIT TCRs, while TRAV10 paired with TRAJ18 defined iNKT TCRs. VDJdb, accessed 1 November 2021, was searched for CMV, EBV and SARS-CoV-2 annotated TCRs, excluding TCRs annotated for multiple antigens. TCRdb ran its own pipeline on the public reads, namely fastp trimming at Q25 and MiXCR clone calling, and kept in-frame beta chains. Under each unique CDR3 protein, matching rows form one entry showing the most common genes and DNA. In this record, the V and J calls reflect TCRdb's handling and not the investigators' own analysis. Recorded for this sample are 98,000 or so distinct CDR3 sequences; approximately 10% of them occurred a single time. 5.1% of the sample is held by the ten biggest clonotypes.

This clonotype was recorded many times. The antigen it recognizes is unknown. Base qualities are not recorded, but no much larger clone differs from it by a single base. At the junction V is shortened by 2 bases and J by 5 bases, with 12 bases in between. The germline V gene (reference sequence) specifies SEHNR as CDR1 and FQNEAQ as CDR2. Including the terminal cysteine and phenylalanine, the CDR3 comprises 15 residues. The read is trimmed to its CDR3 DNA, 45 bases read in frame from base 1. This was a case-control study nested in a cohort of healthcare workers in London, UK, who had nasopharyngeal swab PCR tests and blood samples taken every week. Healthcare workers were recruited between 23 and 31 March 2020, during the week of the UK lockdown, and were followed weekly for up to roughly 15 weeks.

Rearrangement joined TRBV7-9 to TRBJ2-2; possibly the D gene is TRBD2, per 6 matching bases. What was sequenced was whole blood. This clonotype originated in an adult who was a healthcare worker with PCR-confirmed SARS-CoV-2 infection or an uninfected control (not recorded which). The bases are TGTGCCAGCAGCTTACGGCAGGGAGGAACCGGGGAGCTGTTTTTT. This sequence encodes CASSLRQGGTGELFF.